This T cell receptor (beta chain) derives from a study of tumor-infiltrating lymphocytes in primary liver carcinoma. In the study overall: Every patient in the cohort had a primary liver carcinoma. That carcinoma was treated by surgical resection. Both sexes were represented among patients, who were 30 to 69 years old.

The source of the blood RNA was unsorted whole blood, and germline DNA was extracted as well. Patients were chronically HBV-infected and treatment-naive. Study conclusions and caveats: Tumor-adjacent and tumor-blood pairs overlapped less than tumor region pairs did.

In regard to this clonotype: Its antigen remains unidentified. With a much larger clone just one base away, this may be a read error.

A primer matching the constant region was used to make TCR beta cDNA from 500 ng of total RNA. Slightly modified ARM-PCR with three nested multiplex PCR rounds yielded TCR beta libraries. The opening two PCR rounds, around 9 cycles each, paired TRBV1-TRBV30 forward primers with a C-beta reverse primer. TCRdb recomputed calls from the multiplex PCR reads with MiXCR, one row per CDR3 protein. The table records about 300,000 distinct CDR3 sequences, approximately 65% of them present only once. The J segment lost 8 bases and the V segment lost 4 bases, leaving 10 bases of the junction unmatched. CDR3 length: 14 amino acids. Looked up from germline, CDR1 is SQVTM and CDR2 is ANQGSEA.

The TCR comes from a man aged 35 to 55 with primary liver carcinoma and hepatitis B virus infection. The chain employs TRBV29-1 and TRBJ2-2, with 7 nucleotides matching TRBD2. Sequencing was carried out using peripheral blood. CDR3 residues: CSVARAGLPGELFF. The CDR3 DNA sequence: TGCAGCGTTGCAAGAGCGGGACTCCCGGGGGAGCTGTTTTTT.